This is a list of T cell receptor beta chains from one sample in a study of T cell therapy after organ transplantation. Sequencing used immunoSEQ multiplex PCR; TCRdb keeps in-frame clones, though not all of them. In the table there are about 48,000 clones, 85% to 95% of which are singletons. The antigens of these receptors remain unknown. Sample: CD8+ T cells from blood, taken before autologous CMV-specific T cell therapy. The receptors derive from a human patient who had received a solid organ transplant and had CMV disease. The CDR3 runs from the conserved cysteine through the conserved F or W. A D gene is named only where the DNA matches it firmly. Clone size is shown for a subset of rows, as once, few, many or a class of expanded clone.

cdr3_nt cdr3_aa clone_size v_call d_call cdr3_length j_call
TGTGCCAGTAGTACCCCCGAGGGTGAAAAGGATCAGCCCCAGCATTTT CASSTPEGEKDQPQHF NA TRBV19 NA 16 TRBJ1-5
TGTGCCAGCAGCCATCAACCCATCAGGGGAAGTTTGGGTAATGAAAAACTGTTTTTT CASSHQPIRGSLGNEKLFF NA TRBV11-2 NA 19 TRBJ1-4
TGTGCCAGCAGTTACGGGCTTGGAGCCAAAAACATTCAGTACTTC CASSYGLGAKNIQYF once TRBV6-6 NA 15 TRBJ2-4
TGTGCCAGCAGTTACGGTTCAGCGAACACTGAAGCTTTCTTT CASSYGSANTEAFF NA TRBV6-5 NA 14 TRBJ1-1
TGTGCCAGTAGTCTGACAGGGGTTATCTCTGGGGCCAACGTCCTGACTTTC CASSLTGVISGANVLTF once TRBV19 TRBD1 17 TRBJ2-6
TGTGCCAGTAGTCGGACAGGCTCCTACGAGCAGTACTTC CASSRTGSYEQYF NA TRBV19 TRBD1 13 TRBJ2-7
TGTGCCAGCAGCTTGGACGGTAGCAATCAGCCCCAGCATTTT CASSLDGSNQPQHF NA TRBV11-2 NA 14 TRBJ1-5
TGCAGCGGGACCGGGACAGACGCTTCAATGAACACTGAAGCTTTCTTT CSGTGTDASMNTEAFF NA TRBV29-1 TRBD1 16 TRBJ1-1
TGTGCCAGCAGCCCTAGCGGGGTGGCGACCTACGAGCAGTACTTC CASSPSGVATYEQYF NA TRBV13 TRBD2 15 TRBJ2-7
TGTGCCAGCAGCTTAGCCCACAGGGAAAAGGGTCTATATGGCTACACCTTC CASSLAHREKGLYGYTF NA TRBV11-2 NA 17 TRBJ1-2
TGCAGCGTTGAAGATCGAGCCATCTCCTACGAGCAGTACTTC CSVEDRAISYEQYF NA TRBV29-1 NA 14 TRBJ2-7
TGTGCCATCAGACCCCATGGGGGACCGAACACTGAAGCTTTCTTT CAIRPHGGPNTEAFF NA TRBV10-3 NA 15 TRBJ1-1
TGCGCCAGCAGCCTGCAAACGGGACTGCCTTACGAGCAGTACTTC CASSLQTGLPYEQYF once TRBV10-1 NA 15 TRBJ2-7
TGTGCCAGCAGCTTAGACACCATCGAAGCTTTCTTT CASSLDTIEAFF NA TRBV7-2 NA 12 TRBJ1-1
TGTGCCACCAGCACAGACAGCTACGAGCAGTACTTC CATSTDSYEQYF NA TRBV15 NA 12 TRBJ2-7
TGTGCCTGGGCCACAGGGCCTGAAGCTTTCTTT CAWATGPEAFF NA TRBV30 NA 11 TRBJ1-1
TGTGCCAGCGGCCTAGGGGTCCCAGAGACCCAGTACTTC CASGLGVPETQYF NA TRBV6-6 NA 13 TRBJ2-5
TGTGCCAGTAGTATGTGGGGAGATCAGCCCCAGCATTTT CASSMWGDQPQHF NA TRBV19 NA 13 TRBJ1-5
TGCAGCGTTGGTAGTTACGGGTACGAGCAGTACTTC CSVGSYGYEQYF few TRBV29-1 NA 12 TRBJ2-7
TGCGCCAGCAGCCAAGAAACTAGCCCTTCCTACAATGAGCAGTTCTTC CASSQETSPSYNEQFF NA TRBV4-3 NA 16 TRBJ2-1
TGTGCCAGCAGCCCTCTTCGAGGGACTAGCGGGAGACCCTACGAGCAGTACTTC CASSPLRGTSGRPYEQYF NA TRBV14 TRBD2 18 TRBJ2-7
TGTGCCAGCAGTGGAACAGGGAGGGGATCAGGAACCCTCCACTTT CASSGTGRGSGTLHF NA TRBV25-1 NA 15 TRBJ1-6
TGTGCCAGCAGCCCCCGTGGTGGCCGAGAGACCCAGTACTTC CASSPRGGRETQYF NA TRBV9 NA 14 TRBJ2-5
TGTGCCAGCTCCGACGGGACACCGAACACTGAAGCTTTCTTT CASSDGTPNTEAFF NA TRBV18 NA 14 TRBJ1-1
TGTGCCAGCAGCCAAGGATGGACAGGGGACGTAGCTTTCTTT CASSQGWTGDVAFF NA TRBV4-2 TRBD1 14 TRBJ1-1
TGTGCCAGCAGTCCGGGGACTAGCGGGCATGATGAGCAGTTCTTC CASSPGTSGHDEQFF NA TRBV6-4 TRBD2 15 TRBJ2-1
TGTGCCAGCAGCTTGGGAAGGGTTAAGACCACCGGGGAGCTGTTTTTT CASSLGRVKTTGELFF NA TRBV5-5 NA 16 TRBJ2-2
TGTGCCAGCAGTTACTCGAGTCCTCGGGGTGCCTACGAGCAGTACTTC CASSYSSPRGAYEQYF NA TRBV6-5 NA 16 TRBJ2-7
TGTGCCAGCAGCTTAGGTCCGTTCACCGGGGAGCTGTTTTTT CASSLGPFTGELFF NA TRBV13 NA 14 TRBJ2-2